The TCR beta chain under discussion was sequenced for a study of cytomegalovirus exposure and HLA in healthy donors. Whole-study context: There were approximately 85 million unique TCRs (from HLA-typed donors) in an early data release. General study findings and limits: Later analysis found that TCR beta chains associated with HLA were more clonally expanded than other, equally common chains.

PCR was performed using 60 Vbeta and 13 Jbeta primers. Study processing details: It was a later analysis that counted tens of millions of unique TCR beta chains, of which some 9.9 million were shared. The data were produced by immunoSEQ multiplex PCR, yet TCRdb's version contains in-frame clones alone and is incomplete. V and J calls and clone size are given by that table; D and trimming were obtained from the DNA. Found here are about 160,000 clones, about 80% of them singletons; the top ten hold 0.98%. This CDR3 spans 15 amino acids. J lost 2 bases, V lost 4 bases, and 6 bases had no gene match. The germline V gene encodes CDR1 KGHSH and CDR2 LQKENI. This clone was observed a few times. Its cognate antigen is unknown.

The sequencing sample was made of PBMCs. This TCR derives from a woman between 50 and 59 years old in good health and CMV-seropositive. The chain uses TRBV18 and TRBJ2-7; 9 bases are a match to TRBD2. In DNA form, the CDR3 reads TGTGCCAGCTCACTAAAGGCGGGAGGGCCCTACGAGCAGTACTTC. Translating gives CASSLKAGGPYEQYF.